Listed below are T cell receptor beta chains from one sample, sequenced in a study of immune cell composition in non-small cell lung cancer. Repertoires were generated with immunoSEQ multiplex PCR, while TCRdb's copy carries only in-frame clones and drops some. The table shows around 2,000 clones, with 70% to 80% occurring only once. Sequenced: non-adjacent lung tissue. The receptors shown here come from a human donor with non-small cell lung cancer. The CDR3 runs from the conserved cysteine through the conserved F or W. D genes are given only for firm matches. Clone sizes are given selectively: once, few, many, or a class where the clone is expanded.

V gene,D gene,J gene,clone size,CDR3 DNA,CDR3 protein
TRBV29-1,NA,TRBJ2-2,NA,TGCAGCGTTGCCTCGGGTGGAACCGGGGAGCTGTTTTTT,CSVASGGTGELFF
TRBV11-3,NA,TRBJ2-3,once,TGTGCCAGCAGCCGGGGGATCACAGATACGCAGTATTTT,CASSRGITDTQYF
TRBV7-8,TRBD1,TRBJ1-2,NA,TGTGCCAGCAGCCCCACGAGGACAGGGTGGTTGGAGAAGTATGGCTACACCTTC,CASSPTRTGWLEKYGYTF
TRBV7-2,TRBD1,TRBJ2-7,once,TGCGCCAGCAGCTTAGACAGGGGCCGGTACGAGCAGTACTTC,CASSLDRGRYEQYF
TRBV2,TRBD1,TRBJ1-2,few,TGTGCCAGCAGAGGACAGGGGGCGCGGGGCTACACCTTC,CASRGQGARGYTF
TRBV6-1,NA,TRBJ2-1,NA,TGTGCCAGCAGCAGTCATACCTACAATGAGCAGTTCTTC,CASSSHTYNEQFF
TRBV28,NA,TRBJ2-7,NA,TGTGCCAGCAGTCGCCCAGGGGCTGAAACGTACGAGCAGTACTTC,CASSRPGAETYEQYF
TRBV5-4,NA,TRBJ2-3,NA,TGTGCCAGCAGCTTAGGGGGCGGGAAGGATACGCAGTATTTT,CASSLGGGKDTQYF
TRBV15,TRBD2,TRBJ2-5,NA,TGTGCCACGACACTCATAGCGGGAGAGACCCAGTACTTC,CATTLIAGETQYF
TRBV5-1,NA,TRBJ1-1,NA,TGCGCCAGCAACTCCCCGAGGGAGGAAGCTTTCTTT,CASNSPREEAFF
TRBV5-4,NA,TRBJ2-5,NA,TGTGCCAGCAGCTTCCCGGACAGACAAGAGACCCAGTACTTC,CASSFPDRQETQYF
TRBV19,TRBD1,TRBJ2-3,NA,TGTGCCAGTAGTTACGACGGGCCGGGACAGGGTGCAGATACGCAGTATTTT,CASSYDGPGQGADTQYF
TRBV5-1,TRBD2,TRBJ2-5,NA,TGCGCCAGCAAAAAGGGGAGCGGGGGGAGTACGGAGACCCAGTACTTC,CASKKGSGGSTETQYF
TRBV29-1,NA,TRBJ1-5,once,TGCAGCGTGGGGGGTGGCGTCCATAGCAATCAGCCCCAGCATTTT,CSVGGGVHSNQPQHF
TRBV11-2,TRBD2,TRBJ2-2,NA,TGTGCCAGCAGCACCAGGACTAGCGCTACCACCGGGGAGCTGTTTTTT,CASSTRTSATTGELFF
TRBV15,TRBD2,TRBJ2-1,NA,TGTGCCACCAGCAGAGGGGCGGGAGGCAATGAGCAGTTCTTC,CATSRGAGGNEQFF
TRBV7-3,TRBD1,TRBJ1-2,few,TGTGCCAGCAGCGACGGGGGGACAGGCCCTTTTAACTATGGCTACACCTTC,CASSDGGTGPFNYGYTF